This T cell receptor (beta chain) was identified in a study of OX40 agonist ivuxolimab in advanced cancers. In germline, CDR1 is MGHDK, CDR2 SYGVNS. The V gene end was trimmed by 4 bases and the J gene end by 3 bases; junction bases not matched to a gene: 11. CDR3 length: 16 amino acids. This table comes from immunoSEQ multiplex PCR, and its TCRdb copy is limited to in-frame clones, with some not included. The sample lists roughly 95,000 clones; 85% to 90% were seen once. This chain uses TRBV25-1 with TRBJ2-7; 8 bases fit TRBD2. The receptor's source is an adult with an advanced solid tumor such as melanoma, head and neck, liver or kidney cancer. Sequencing used CD4+ or CD8+ T cells sorted from blood, obtained in a trial of the OX40 agonist ivuxolimab. The chain's CDR3 is CASSGTGTRDGYEQYF. The CDR3 DNA is TGTGCCAGCAGTGGGACCGGGACTAGGGACGGCTACGAGCAGTACTTC.